This T cell receptor beta chain was retrieved from a study of OX40 agonist ivuxolimab in advanced cancers. Study in general: Melanoma, hepatocellular carcinoma, head and neck or renal cell cancer occurred in dose-escalation patients.

Sequenced by immunoSEQ multiplex PCR; TCRdb stores in-frame clones only, minus some. The sample holds fewer than 85,000 clones, about nine tenths seen once. Details on this clone: What it binds is unknown.

The CDR3 totals 13 residues. CDR1 LNHDA and CDR2 SQIVND come from the germline V gene (reference sequence). Losses at the gene ends were 4 bases for V and 7 bases for J; bases not matched to a gene: 3. Findings of the study overall: At 0.1 to 3.0 mg/kg and by week 6, clonal expansion occurred in CD4+ and CD8+ blood T cells.

The TCR was taken from an adult with an advanced solid tumor such as melanoma, head and neck, liver or kidney cancer. The sample was CD4+ or CD8+ T cells sorted from blood, taken in a trial of the OX40 agonist ivuxolimab. The gene calls are TRBV19 and TRBJ1-2; 10 bases are a match to TRBD1. CDR3 loop: CASSRGDRGGYTF. The CDR3 nucleotides are TGTGCCAGTAGTAGGGGGGACAGGGGTGGCTACACCTTC.